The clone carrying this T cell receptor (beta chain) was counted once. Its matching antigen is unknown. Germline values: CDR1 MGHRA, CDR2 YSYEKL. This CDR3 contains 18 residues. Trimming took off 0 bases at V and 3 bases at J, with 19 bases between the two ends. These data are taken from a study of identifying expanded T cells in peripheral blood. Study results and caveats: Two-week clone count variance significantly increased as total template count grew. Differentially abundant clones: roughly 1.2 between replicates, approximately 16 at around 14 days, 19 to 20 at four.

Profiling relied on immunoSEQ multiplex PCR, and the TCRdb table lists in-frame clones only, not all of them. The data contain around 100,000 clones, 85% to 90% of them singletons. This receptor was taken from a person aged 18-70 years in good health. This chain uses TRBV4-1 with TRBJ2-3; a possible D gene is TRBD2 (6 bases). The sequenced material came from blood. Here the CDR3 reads CASSQDGGLSGTTDTQYF. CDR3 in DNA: TGCGCCAGCAGCCAAGATGGGGGACTCTCAGGTACGACAGATACGCAGTATTTT.